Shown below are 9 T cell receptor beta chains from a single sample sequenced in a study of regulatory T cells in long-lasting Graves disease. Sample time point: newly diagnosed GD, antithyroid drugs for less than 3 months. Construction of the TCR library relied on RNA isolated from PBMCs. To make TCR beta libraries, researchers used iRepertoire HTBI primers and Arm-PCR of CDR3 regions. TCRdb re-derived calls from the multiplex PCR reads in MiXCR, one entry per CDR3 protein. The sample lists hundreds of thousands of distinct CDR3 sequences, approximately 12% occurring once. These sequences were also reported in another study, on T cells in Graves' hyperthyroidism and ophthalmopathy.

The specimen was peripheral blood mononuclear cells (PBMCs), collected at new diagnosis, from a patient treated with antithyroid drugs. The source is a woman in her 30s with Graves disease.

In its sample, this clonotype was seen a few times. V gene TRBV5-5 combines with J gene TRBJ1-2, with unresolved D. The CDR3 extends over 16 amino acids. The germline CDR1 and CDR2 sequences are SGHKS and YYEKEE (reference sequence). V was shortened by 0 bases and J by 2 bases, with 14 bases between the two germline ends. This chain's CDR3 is CASSLELWQINYGYTF. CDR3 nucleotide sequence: TGTGCCAGCAGCTTGGAATTATGGCAGATAAACTATGGCTACACCTTC.

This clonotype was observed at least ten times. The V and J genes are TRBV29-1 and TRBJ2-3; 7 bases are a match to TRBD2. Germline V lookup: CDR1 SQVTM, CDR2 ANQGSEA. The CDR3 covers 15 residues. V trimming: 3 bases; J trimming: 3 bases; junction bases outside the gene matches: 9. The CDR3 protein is CSVDVLGGGTDTQYF. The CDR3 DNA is TGCAGCGTTGATGTTCTTGGGGGGGGGACAGATACGCAGTATTTT.

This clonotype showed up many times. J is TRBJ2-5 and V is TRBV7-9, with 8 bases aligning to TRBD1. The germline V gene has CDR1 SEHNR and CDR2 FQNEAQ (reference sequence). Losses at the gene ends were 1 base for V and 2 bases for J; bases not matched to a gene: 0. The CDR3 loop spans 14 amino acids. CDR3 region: CASSLGTGQETQYF. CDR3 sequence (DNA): TGTGCCAGCAGCTTAGGGACAGGGCAAGAGACCCAGTACTTC.

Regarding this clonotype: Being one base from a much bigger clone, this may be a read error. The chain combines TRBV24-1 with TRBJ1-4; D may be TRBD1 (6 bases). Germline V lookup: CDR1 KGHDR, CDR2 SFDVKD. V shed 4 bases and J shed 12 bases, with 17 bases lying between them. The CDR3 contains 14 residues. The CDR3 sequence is CATSDRREGEELFF. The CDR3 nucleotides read TGTGCCACCAGTGACCGACGGGAGGGGGAAGAACTGTTTTTT.

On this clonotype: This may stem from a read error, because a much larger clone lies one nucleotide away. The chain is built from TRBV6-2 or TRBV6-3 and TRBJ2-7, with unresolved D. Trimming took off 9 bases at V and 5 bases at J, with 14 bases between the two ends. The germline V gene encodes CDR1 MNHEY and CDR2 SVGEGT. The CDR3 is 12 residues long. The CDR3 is CARSEPINEQYF. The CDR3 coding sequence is TGTGCCAGAAGTGAGCCTATCAACGAGCAGTACTTC.

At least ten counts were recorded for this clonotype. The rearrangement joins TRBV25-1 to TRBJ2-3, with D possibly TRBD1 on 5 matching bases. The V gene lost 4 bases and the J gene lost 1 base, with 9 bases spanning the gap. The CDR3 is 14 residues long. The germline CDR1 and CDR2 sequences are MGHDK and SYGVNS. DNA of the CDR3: TGTGCCAGCAGTGTAACAGGAGGCACAGATACGCAGTATTTT. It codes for CASSVTGGTDTQYF.

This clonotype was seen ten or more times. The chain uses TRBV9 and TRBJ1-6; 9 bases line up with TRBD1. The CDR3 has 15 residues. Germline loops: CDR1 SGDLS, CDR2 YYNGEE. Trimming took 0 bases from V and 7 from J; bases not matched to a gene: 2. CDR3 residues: CASSVGDRENSPLHF. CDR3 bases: TGTGCCAGCAGCGTAGGGGACAGGGAGAATTCACCCCTCCACTTT.

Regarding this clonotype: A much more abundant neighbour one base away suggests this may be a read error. The CDR3 DNA is TGTGCCAGCAGTCCCGTAGGGGGTTTGTCACCCCCCCACTTT. Protein: CASSPVGGLSPPHF. The chain carries TRBV6-1 and TRBJ1-6, with D possibly matching TRBD1 (6 bases). The CDR3 runs 14 residues. Per germline, CDR1 MNHNS and CDR2 SASEGT.

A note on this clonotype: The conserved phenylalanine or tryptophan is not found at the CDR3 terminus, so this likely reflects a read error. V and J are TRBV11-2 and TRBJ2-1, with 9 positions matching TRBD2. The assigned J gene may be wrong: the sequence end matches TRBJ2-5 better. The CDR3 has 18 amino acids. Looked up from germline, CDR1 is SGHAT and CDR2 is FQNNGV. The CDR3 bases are TGTGCCAGCAGCTTAGATAGGAGTGCTAGCGGGACGAGAGAGACCCAGTACTAC. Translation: CASSLDRSASGTRETQYY.